Presented here are 8 T cell receptor beta chains from one specimen sequenced in a study of human T cells and chemical hapten exposure. Sample time point: patch test 2, 6 weeks after DPC sensitization. Treatment described: therapeutic diphenylcyclopropenone sensitization with weekly scalp DPC. From the RACE reads, TCRdb called clonotypes with MiXCR, one entry per CDR3 protein. The table records about 400,000 distinct CDR3 sequences, roughly 6.3% of them present only once. This material consisted of whole blood, taken in connection with sensitization to the hapten diphenylcyclopropenone (DPC). The receptors here all came from a young woman with alopecia areata. Some clones in this sample may be carry-over from other donors' samples.

This clonotype was picked up many times. The genes are TRBV7-9 and TRBJ2-7; no firm D call. Germline assignment: CDR1 SEHNR and CDR2 FQNEAQ (reference sequence). Trimming cost V 5 bases and J 0 bases, with 2 bases left between them. The CDR3 runs to 11 residues. The DNA of the CDR3 is TGTGCCAGCAGCCCCTCCTACGAGCAGTACTTC. Amino acids: CASSPSYEQYF.

V usage is TRBV3-1 and J usage is TRBJ1-5, with D uncertain. This CDR3 comprises 15 residues. V was clipped by 4 bases and J by 5 bases, with 15 bases between them. CDR1 is LGHDT, CDR2 YNNKEL, per germline (reference sequence). CDR3 sequence reads: CASSPVGGEDQPQHF. DNA of the CDR3: TGTGCCAGCAGCCCGGTAGGCGGGGAGGATCAGCCCCAGCATTTT.

The rearrangement joins TRBV10-3 to TRBJ1-6; maybe TRBD1 (6 bases). There are 15 residues in the CDR3. Per germline, CDR1 ENHRY and CDR2 SYGVKD. The V end was cut by 1 base, the J end by 10 bases, with 14 bases between. The CDR3 bases are TGTGCCATCAGTGAGTTTACGGGGGCCCAATCACCCCTCCACTTT. Its translation is CAISEFTGAQSPLHF.

The chain combines TRBV4-2 with TRBJ1-2, with a weak D call TRBD1 (6 bases). With 3 bases removed from V and 4 bases from J, the gap between germline ends came to 27 bases. The CDR3 contains 19 residues. The germline CDR1 and CDR2 sequences are LGHNA and YNFKEQ. CDR3 amino acids: CASSHHTGGGLTAIYGYTF. In DNA form, the CDR3 reads TGTGCCAGCAGCCACCACACGGGAGGGGGTCTAACTGCTATCTATGGCTACACCTTC.

A few counts support this clonotype. The V gene is TRBV7-3, the J gene TRBJ2-1, with TRBD2 identical over 14 bases. V shed 1 base, J shed 7 bases, and the junction held 12 bases outside the gene matches. Germline assignment: CDR1 SGHTA and CDR2 FQGTGA. The length of the CDR3 is 19 residues. The CDR3 nucleotides read TGTGCCAGCAGCTTAATGAGTCCGGGACTAGCGGGGGCCCAAAATGAGCAGTTCTTC. Translation: CASSLMSPGLAGAQNEQFF.

There are many counts of this clonotype. The chain recombines TRBV4-3 with TRBJ1-3; D possibly corresponds to TRBD1 (5 bases). V lost 3 bases, J lost 4 bases, and 13 bases lay in between. Per the germline V gene, CDR1 is LGHNA and CDR2 is YSLEER. The CDR3 is made up of 15 amino acids. The CDR3 sequence: CASSQLGDGGNTIYF. CDR3 sequence (DNA): TGCGCCAGCAGCCAGTTGGGGGATGGCGGAAACACCATATATTTT.

The V call is TRBV10-3, the J call TRBJ2-3; the match to TRBD2 covers 8 bases. CDR3 size: 13 residues. Germline CDR1 is ENHRY and CDR2 is SYGVKD. V was clipped by 8 bases and J by 6 bases; unmatched bases: 7. CDR3 nucleotides: TGTGCCATCGAGGGACTAGGAGGCGATACGCAGTATTTT. The encoded protein is CAIEGLGGDTQYF.

The V call is TRBV18, the J call TRBJ2-7, with a weak D call TRBD2 (5 bases). This CDR3 has 16 amino acids. Trimming removed 1 base from V and 0 bases from J, with 13 bases in between. Germline V gene sequence: CDR1 KGHSH, CDR2 LQKENI. The CDR3 region is CASSPRGPGSSYEQYF. The CDR3, as DNA: TGTGCCAGCTCACCACGAGGACCGGGGAGCTCCTACGAGCAGTACTTC. The entire variable domain, with the rest obtained from reference TRBV18 and TRBJ2-7, is as follows: NAGVMQNPRHLVRRRGQEARLRCSPMKGHSHVYWYRQLPEEGLKFMVYLQKENIIDESGMPKERFSAEFPKEGPSILRIQQVVRGDSAAYFCASSPRGPGSSYEQYFGPGTRLTVT.